Shown below are 30 T cell receptor beta chains from a single sample sequenced in a study of early T cells in non-severe SARS-CoV-2 infection. Using its own MiXCR run on the 5' RACE reads, TCRdb lists one record per CDR3 protein. The data hold 35,000 to 55,000 distinct CDR3 sequences, with under 7.5% observed a single time. Sequences were derived from whole blood, sampled at baseline. These receptors were obtained from an adult who was a healthcare worker with PCR-confirmed SARS-CoV-2 infection or an uninfected control (not recorded which).

In its sample, this clonotype was seen many times. The chain links TRBV4-3 to TRBJ1-2, with 9 bases matching TRBD1. Trimming took 2 bases from V and 1 from J; bases not matched to a gene: 8. CDR1 and CDR2 (germline): LGHNA, YSLEER. CDR3 size: 17 residues. The CDR3 bases are TGCGCCAGCAGCCAACACGTAACAGGGGGCGGTAACTATGGCTACACCTTC. Residues: CASSQHVTGGGNYGYTF.

The chain uses TRBV7-3 and TRBJ2-2; 7 bases match TRBD1. This CDR3 is built from 12 residues. The V gene end was trimmed by 6 bases and the J gene end by 13 bases; junction bases not matched to a gene: 8. Germline CDR1 is SGHTA and CDR2 is FQGTGA. CDR3 coding DNA: TGTGCCAGCAGTCTTCCGGGACAGCGGCTGTTTTTT. Amino acids: CASSLPGQRLFF.

In this sample, this clonotype turned up many times. This chain connects TRBV27 to TRBJ2-7; weak D call: TRBD2 (6 bases). The CDR3 extends over 14 amino acids. Deletions cut 4 bases from V and 6 bases from J, with 16 bases between. CDR1 MNHEY and CDR2 SMNVEV come from the germline V gene (reference sequence). CDR3 DNA sequence: TGTGCCAGCAGTTCTGGGGCGGGGTTCACCGAGCAGTACTTC. It specifies CASSSGAGFTEQYF.

This clonotype has a handful of counts. J is TRBJ2-7 and V is TRBV7-2; no clear D. The CDR3 length is 15 residues. Looked up from germline, CDR1 is SGHTA and CDR2 is FQGNSA. The V end was cut by 5 bases, the J end by 3 bases, with 17 bases between. The CDR3 bases are TGTGCCAGCAGCCCCGTTGGGGTGCCGTACTACGAGCAGTACTTC. Protein: CASSPVGVPYYEQYF.

The V call is TRBV28, the J call TRBJ2-7, with 9 bases that match TRBD2. The germline CDR1 and CDR2 sequences are MDHEN and SYDVKM. With 2 bases clipped from V and 4 bases from J, the junction kept 6 bases outside the gene matches. This CDR3 contains 15 residues. CDR3 sequence reads: CASSLPGLAEYEQYF. The CDR3 DNA is TGTGCCAGCAGTTTACCGGGACTAGCTGAATACGAGCAGTACTTC.

The J gene is TRBJ2-1, the V gene TRBV11-3; D gene ambiguous. The CDR3 is made up of 13 amino acids. The V and J ends lost 4 bases and 4 bases respectively, with 8 bases between them. CDR1 is SGHNT, CDR2 YENEEA, per germline. The DNA for the CDR3 is TGTGCCAGCAGCTCGGACGAATACAATGAGCAGTTCTTC. Translation gives CASSSDEYNEQFF.

This clonotype was recorded a few times. V and J are TRBV11-2 and TRBJ2-7; possibly TRBD1 for D (5 bases). Germline V CDR1 and CDR2: SGHAT, FQNNGV. V was cut by 2 bases and J by 7 bases, with 27 bases left in between. The CDR3 loop spans 18 amino acids. CDR3 coding DNA: TGTGCCAGCAGCTTACGGCCCCGACAGAAAAGGGGTACGCTTGAGCAGTACTTC. It yields the protein CASSLRPRQKRGTLEQYF.

Only a few counts were recorded for this clonotype. V is TRBV3-1 and J is TRBJ1-5; no clear D gene. This CDR3 is built from 15 residues. V shed 0 bases and J shed 1 base, with 7 bases lying between them. Germline V CDR1 and CDR2: LGHDT, YNNKEL (reference sequence). CDR3 bases: TGTGCCAGCAGCCAAGACAGTGGAAGCAATCAGCCCCAGCATTTT. Encoded protein: CASSQDSGSNQPQHF.

The CDR3 region has the DNA TGTGCCAGTAGTATGGGCGGGGACACCGGGGAGCTGTTTTTT. Translating gives CASSMGGDTGELFF. This chain uses TRBV19 with TRBJ2-2; D is perhaps TRBD2 (6 bases). The CDR3 is made up of 14 amino acids. V was trimmed by 3 bases and J by 3 bases, leaving 8 bases between them. Germline CDR1 and CDR2: LNHDA and SQIVND (reference sequence).

This clonotype has a count of ten or more. This rearrangement joins TRBV18 to TRBJ2-5; D might be TRBD1 (5 bases). CDR1 is KGHSH and CDR2 is LQKENI in the germline V gene. The germline V and J ends were trimmed by 3 bases and 1 base, with 6 bases remaining between them. The CDR3 totals 13 residues. The CDR3 spells CASSPGPQETQYF. The CDR3 bases are TGTGCCAGCTCACCGGGGCCCCAAGAGACCCAGTACTTC.

This clonotype occurred many times. The chain links TRBV24-1 to TRBJ2-1, with 9 bases matching TRBD2. CDR1 and CDR2 from the germline V gene are KGHDR and SFDVKD. CDR3 length: 15 amino acids. The J segment lost 6 bases and the V segment lost 3 bases, leaving 5 bases of the junction unmatched. The CDR3, as DNA: TGTGCCACCAGTGATGTCACTAGCGGGCTCAATGAGCAGTTCTTC. This encodes CATSDVTSGLNEQFF.

This clonotype has just a few counts. The genes are TRBV20-1 and TRBJ2-7, with TRBD2 identical over 12 bases. This CDR3 spans 13 amino acids. Per germline, CDR1 DFQATT and CDR2 SNEGSKA (reference sequence). The trim removed 6 bases at V and 4 bases at J, leaving 4 bases unmatched. The CDR3 spells CSAPLAGGYEQYF. CDR3 sequence (DNA): TGCAGTGCCCCACTAGCGGGGGGTTACGAGCAGTACTTC.

This clonotype was recorded many times. This sequence joins TRBV7-3 and TRBJ2-6, with D maybe TRBD1 (6 bases). The ends were cut back, 5 bases at V and 0 bases at J, with 14 bases in the middle. This CDR3 is built from 17 residues. Germline V gene lookup returns CDR1 SGHTA and CDR2 FQGTGA. The CDR3 reads CASSPWTDSSGANVLTF. The CDR3 region has the DNA TGTGCCAGCAGCCCCTGGACAGACAGCTCTGGGGCCAACGTCCTGACTTTC.

This clonotype was counted only a few times. V is TRBV5-4 and J is TRBJ1-2; a possible D gene is TRBD1 (5 bases). This CDR3 spans 13 amino acids. Germline V lookup: CDR1 SGHNT, CDR2 YYREEE (reference sequence). V was trimmed by 6 bases and J by 2 bases, leaving 11 bases between them. In DNA form, the CDR3 reads TGTGCCAGCAAGGGGCCGCGGAACTATGGCTACACCTTC. Residues: CASKGPRNYGYTF.

V gene TRBV20-1 combines with J gene TRBJ2-1; D not resolved. The germline V and J ends were trimmed by 6 bases and 4 bases, with 16 bases remaining between them. Germline V gene data show CDR1 as DFQATT and CDR2 as SNEGSKA (reference sequence). The CDR3 loop spans 14 amino acids. In DNA form, the CDR3 reads TGCAGTGCCCCGACTTTAGATAGGTACAATGAGCAGTTCTTC. Translation gives CSAPTLDRYNEQFF.

This clonotype was detected a few times. The rearrangement links TRBV6-1 to TRBJ1-1; unclear D gene. V was trimmed by 1 base and J by 7 bases, leaving 10 bases between them. CDR1 is MNHNS and CDR2 is SASEGT in the germline V gene. This CDR3 is built from 13 residues. The DNA of the CDR3 is TGTGCCAGCAGTGAAGATCCAGACGGTGAAGCTTTCTTT. Its translation is CASSEDPDGEAFF.

There are a few counts of this clonotype. The chain recombines TRBV14 with TRBJ1-2; D unresolved. V shed 9 bases and J shed 6 bases, with 14 bases lying between them. Germline V gives CDR1 SGHDN, CDR2 FVKESK. The CDR3 contains 12 residues. CDR3 protein: CASHLSVDGYTF. Here the CDR3 DNA reads TGTGCCAGTCATCTTTCCGTCGATGGCTACACCTTC.

This clonotype was recorded at least ten times. The chain links TRBV6-5 to TRBJ1-2; D is possibly TRBD1 (6 bases). Germline lookup yields CDR1 MNHEY and CDR2 SVGAGI. The CDR3 sequence is 13 residues long. V lost 6 bases to trimming and J lost 4 bases, with 12 bases between them. The DNA of the CDR3 is TGTGCCAGCAGACGAGGGGGTTCCTATGGCTACACCTTC. This translates into CASRRGGSYGYTF.

J is TRBJ1-1 and V is TRBV15, with D perhaps matching TRBD1 (5 bases). V lost 2 bases and J 1 base, leaving 11 bases between the germline ends. Germline CDR1 LNHNV, CDR2 YYDKDF (reference sequence). The CDR3 consists of 15 residues. CDR3 sequence: CATSRLGVANTEAFF. The CDR3 nucleotides read TGTGCCACCAGCAGACTAGGGGTTGCGAACACTGAAGCTTTCTTT.

The rearrangement joins TRBV30 to TRBJ2-5; a weak D match, TRBD2 (5 bases). Trimming took 3 bases from V and 2 from J, leaving 7 bases between them. Per the germline V gene, CDR1 is GTSNPN and CDR2 is SVGIG (reference sequence). The CDR3 spans 12 residues. CDR3 sequence reads: CAWREAQETQYF. CDR3 bases: TGTGCCTGGAGGGAGGCTCAAGAGACCCAGTACTTC.

Many counts were recorded for this clonotype. The chain employs TRBV12-3 or TRBV12-4 and TRBJ2-7; D is possibly TRBD2 (6 bases). CDR3 length: 20 amino acids. V was trimmed by 3 bases and J by 2 bases, leaving 29 bases between them. The CDR3 DNA follows: TGTGCCAGCAGTTTTCGTGGACCGAGAGTGCGGCGGGACCCTCCCTACGAGCAGTACTTC. Amino acid sequence: CASSFRGPRVRRDPPYEQYF.

This clonotype was recorded many times. The chain couples TRBV20-1 to TRBJ2-7; D may be TRBD1 (5 bases). V lost 1 base and J 3 bases, leaving 19 bases between the germline ends. This CDR3 has 16 amino acids. Germline V gene sequence: CDR1 DFQATT, CDR2 SNEGSKA (reference sequence). This CDR3 reads CSARARQRHNVYEQYF. The DNA for the CDR3 is TGCAGTGCTAGAGCGCGACAGAGACACAACGTCTACGAGCAGTACTTC.

This clonotype came up many times. This chain connects TRBV7-2 to TRBJ2-3; D is perhaps TRBD1 or TRBD2 (5 bases each). This CDR3 contains 12 residues. V was clipped by 8 bases and J by 2 bases, with 8 bases between them. CDR1 is SGHTA, CDR2 FQGNSA, per germline. CDR3 sequence (DNA): TGTGCCAGCGACGGGACCACAGATACGCAGTATTTT. It yields the protein CASDGTTDTQYF.

This clonotype was picked up a small number of times. The V and J genes are TRBV7-2 and TRBJ1-5; D remains ambiguous. CDR1 is SGHTA, CDR2 FQGNSA, per germline. This CDR3 contains 14 residues. Between the trimmed V and J ends, which lost 1 base and 3 bases, there was a span of 7 bases. CDR3 in amino acids: CASSLGGINQPQHF. Written as DNA, the CDR3 is TGTGCCAGCAGCTTAGGAGGCATCAATCAGCCCCAGCATTTT.

This clonotype was recorded many times. This sequence joins TRBV7-2 and TRBJ1-1, with TRBD1 matching over 7 bases. In germline, CDR1 is SGHTA, CDR2 FQGNSA. This CDR3 region has 15 residues. The V and J ends lost 8 bases and 5 bases, in that order; junction bases with no gene match: 14. The chain's CDR3 is CASRSQTGRETEAFF. CDR3 nucleotides: TGTGCCAGCCGAAGTCAGACAGGGAGGGAAACTGAAGCTTTCTTT.

The V and J genes are TRBV4-1 and TRBJ1-5, with 8 bases matching TRBD1. J gave up 7 bases and V 2 bases, and 7 bases lay outside the gene matches. Germline loops: CDR1 MGHRA, CDR2 YSYEKL. The CDR3 runs 15 residues. The CDR3 protein is CASSQTDREGQPQHF. The CDR3, as DNA: TGCGCCAGCAGCCAAACGGACAGGGAAGGCCAGCCCCAGCATTTT.

This sequence joins TRBV20-1 and TRBJ2-1; 7 bases are a match to TRBD1. Trimming at V came to 5 bases and at J to 7 bases, leaving 11 bases not matched to a gene. The CDR3 loop spans 14 amino acids. Per germline, CDR1 DFQATT and CDR2 SNEGSKA (reference sequence). The CDR3 reads CSAYDRVKYNEQFF. The CDR3 DNA reads TGCAGTGCTTACGACAGGGTGAAGTATAATGAGCAGTTCTTC.

There are many counts of this clonotype. This rearrangement joins TRBV7-3 to TRBJ2-7; TRBD1 matches 10 bases. Trimming took 8 bases from V and 4 from J; bases not matched to a gene: 2. The CDR3 covers 12 residues. CDR1 is SGHTA and CDR2 is FQGTGA in the germline V gene. CDR3 bases: TGTGCCAGCTGGGACAGGGGTTACGAGCAGTACTTC. Its protein is CASWDRGYEQYF. Based on the CDR3 plus reference TRBV7-3 and TRBJ2-7, the full variable domain is GAGVSQTPSNKVTEKGKYVELRCDPISGHTALYWYRQSLGQGPEFLIYFQGTGAADDSGLPNDRFFAVRPEGSVSTLKIQRTERGDSAVYLCASWDRGYEQYFGPGTRLTVT.

This clonotype was seen many times. This sequence joins TRBV5-1 and TRBJ1-2, with 10 nucleotides matching TRBD1. After removal of 2 bases from V and 4 bases from J, the junction contained 11 bases not matched to a gene. CDR3 length: 17 residues. The germline gives CDR1 SGHRS, CDR2 YFSETQ. In DNA form, the CDR3 reads TGCGCCAGCAGCTTCACGCCTCCCGGACAGGGGGGCTATGGCTACACCTTC. It yields the protein CASSFTPPGQGGYGYTF. The variable domain in full, completed from reference TRBV5-1 and TRBJ1-2, reads KAGVTQTPRYLIKTRGQQVTLSCSPISGHRSVSWYQQTPGQGLQFLFEYFSETQRNKGNFPGRFSGRQFSNSRSEMNVSTLELGDSALYLCASSFTPPGQGGYGYTFGSGTRLTVV.

This clonotype was recorded many times. V gene TRBV7-6 combines with J gene TRBJ2-7; TRBD2 agrees at 11 bases. The CDR3 is made up of 17 amino acids. CDR1 and CDR2 (germline): SGHVS, FNYEAQ. V shed 4 bases, J shed 2 bases, and the junction held 10 bases outside the gene matches. The CDR3 DNA is TGTGCCAGCAGCTCCGGACTAGCGGGTATTCTAACCTACGAGCAGTACTTC. Translating gives CASSSGLAGILTYEQYF.